This T cell receptor beta chain was recorded in a study of blood T cell repertoires in COVID-19 (dated by TCRdb to 2020 to 2022). Broadly, across the study: Samples from collaborators originated in the United States, Italy and Spain and spanned both the acute and convalescent phases of COVID-19. A freely available public database, intended as a resource for researchers studying the immune response to SARS-CoV-2, is where the repertoires were released. Samples were obtained from the ongoing ImmuneRACE study (first 160 participants) and from some 1,300 subjects provided by 6 global collaborators. HLA class I and class II types, where available, came from metadata supplied by the sample provider rather than from assay-based typing. The material from the prospective study consisted of cDNA or gDNA derived from T cells, B-cell-depleted T cells, or PBMCs. Subjects who had been exposed to COVID-19, were actively infected with it, or had recovered from it provided the deeply sampled blood TCRbeta repertoires that made up the dataset. A de-identified subject ID, COVID-19 status, age in years and sex were almost always included in the sample metadata.

Trimming removed 2 bases from V and 1 base from J; the gene matches leave 5 bases unexplained. Counted from cysteine to phenylalanine, this CDR3 has 17 amino acids. Of all the DNA, just the CDR3 is kept, 51 bases in frame from base 1. According to the germline V gene, CDR1 reads SGDLS and CDR2 reads YYNGEE. This clone showed up just a few times. This clone's antigen is unknown. Base quality data are lacking; no much larger clone is found one base away. Distinct nucleotide sequences in the sample also encode this CDR3. What the study reported, not specific to this receptor: The amount of clinical and demographic metadata varied by source and participant and was provided uncurated.

The immunoSEQ Assay, a bias-controlled multiplex PCR, was used to amplify TCRbeta CDR3 regions from genomic DNA. The paper's processing steps were these. The number of nucleated cells in each sample was estimated from the amplification of reference gene primers within the assay. Sequence reads were collapsed and filtered to measure the absolute abundance of every unique TCRbeta CDR3 rearrangement. Productive Simpson clonality was computed per sample as the square root of Simpson's diversity index over productive rearrangements. Held by TCRdb, this immuneACCESS table contains in-frame sequences only and omits some clones. Under half of the omission traces to an unresolved V gene where checked; the cause of the rest is unknown. V, J and clone size derive from that table, while D and trimming were established from the DNA sequence. Recorded for this sample are approximately 94,000 clones; approximately 80% of them occurred a single time. The ten biggest clones cover 12% of the sample.

The collaborating institutions used their own protocols to collect whole blood in K2EDTA tubes. For TCRbeta analysis, collaborators shipped samples in one of three forms: frozen whole blood, isolated PBMCs, or DNA extracted from either of those sample types. The TCR was taken from a woman aged 65 to 85 with acute or convalescent COVID-19. Sequenced: peripheral blood. The chain was built from TRBV9 and TRBJ1-3; TRBD1 agrees with 11 junctional bases. The CDR3 here reads CASSVGTGGSSGNTIYF. The DNA is TGTGCCAGCAGCGTGGGGACAGGGGGAAGTTCTGGAAACACCATATATTTT.